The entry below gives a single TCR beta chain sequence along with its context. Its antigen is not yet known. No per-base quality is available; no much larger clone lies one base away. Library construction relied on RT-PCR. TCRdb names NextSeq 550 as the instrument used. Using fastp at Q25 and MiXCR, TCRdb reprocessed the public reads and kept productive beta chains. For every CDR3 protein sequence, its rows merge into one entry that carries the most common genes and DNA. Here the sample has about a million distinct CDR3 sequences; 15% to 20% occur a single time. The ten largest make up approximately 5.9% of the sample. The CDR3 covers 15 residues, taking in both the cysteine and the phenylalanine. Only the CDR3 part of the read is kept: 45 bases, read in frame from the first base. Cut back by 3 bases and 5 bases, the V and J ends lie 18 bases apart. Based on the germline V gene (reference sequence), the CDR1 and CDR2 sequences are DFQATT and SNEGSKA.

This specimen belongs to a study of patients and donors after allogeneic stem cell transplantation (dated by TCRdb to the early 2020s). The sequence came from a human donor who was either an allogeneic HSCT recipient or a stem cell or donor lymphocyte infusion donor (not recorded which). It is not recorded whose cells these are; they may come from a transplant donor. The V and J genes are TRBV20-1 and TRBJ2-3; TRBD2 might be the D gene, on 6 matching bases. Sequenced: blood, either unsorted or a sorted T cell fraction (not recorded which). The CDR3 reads CSASRPGPGGDTQYF. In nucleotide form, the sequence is TGCAGTGCTAGTCGGCCGGGCCCCGGGGGAGATACGCAGTATTTT.